The T cell receptor (beta chain) described here comes from a study of PD-1 blockade in classical Hodgkin lymphoma. The study, taken as a whole, reports: Lower baseline TCR diversity marked trial partial responders and progressors.

Each patient's relapse followed autologous stem cell transplantation, and brentuximab vedotin exposure varied. Thawed PBMCs yielded CD4+ T cells through magnetic negative selection. As for this clone: Its specificity is unknown.

The data were produced by immunoSEQ multiplex PCR, yet TCRdb's version contains in-frame clones alone and is incomplete. The sample includes about 6,800 clones, just under 80% of them seen just once. The CDR3 is made up of 12 amino acids. The V end lost 2 bases, the J end lost 6 bases, and 4 bases lay between the germline ends. In germline, CDR1 is SGHVS, CDR2 FQNEAQ. This sequence originates from a human donor with classical Hodgkin lymphoma. The material was CD4+ T cells from blood, obtained at baseline. The chain has TRBV7-8 and TRBJ2-2; unclear D gene. The CDR3 sequence is CASSLYAGELFF. DNA for the CDR3: TGTGCCAGCAGCTTATATGCCGGGGAGCTGTTTTTT.